A single sample gave rise to the 27 T cell receptor beta chains below, sequenced in a study of OX40 agonist ivuxolimab in advanced cancers. Assay: immunoSEQ multiplex PCR; the TCRdb copy retains only in-frame clones and omits some. The sample consists of about 48,000 clones, roughly 90% of them appearing once. This specimen consisted of CD4+ or CD8+ T cells sorted from blood, obtained in a trial of the OX40 agonist ivuxolimab. These receptors were collected from an adult with an advanced solid tumor such as melanoma, head and neck, liver or kidney cancer.

This chain uses TRBV29-1 with TRBJ2-5; D may be TRBD1 or TRBD2 (5 bases each). This CDR3 has 17 amino acids. Trimming pared 7 bases from V and 6 bases from J, leaving 30 bases between. The germline CDR1 and CDR2 sequences are SQVTM and ANQGSEA. The CDR3 loop is CSDEPVGVVVGAKTQYF. Written as DNA, the CDR3 is TGCAGCGACGAACCAGTCGGGGTGGTTGTCGGGGCAAAGACCCAGTACTTC.

The chain links TRBV4-3 to TRBJ1-2; D is ambiguous. The CDR3 runs to 14 residues. Germline loops: CDR1 LGHNA, CDR2 YSLEER. Deletions cut 1 base from V and 5 bases from J, with 11 bases between. This CDR3 reads CASSQVGKGYGYTF. CDR3 nucleotide sequence: TGCGCCAGCAGCCAAGTCGGGAAAGGTTATGGCTACACCTTC.

The rearrangement uses TRBV19 and TRBJ2-3; perhaps TRBD2 as D (7 bases). CDR1 and CDR2 (germline): LNHDA, SQIVND (reference sequence). This CDR3 has 14 residues. V lost 8 bases to trimming and J lost 2 bases, with 14 bases between them. CDR3 in DNA: TGTGCCAGTGCGAAGGGGGGGGTCACAGATACGCAGTATTTT. The encoded protein is CASAKGGVTDTQYF.

The chain has TRBV9 and TRBJ2-7, with D perhaps assigned TRBD1 or TRBD2 (5 bases each). The V gene's germline CDR1 is SGDLS and CDR2 YYNGEE. V was pared by 2 bases and J by 0 bases, with 12 bases between. The CDR3 loop spans 15 amino acids. The CDR3, as DNA: TGTGCCAGCAGCGTGTTGGGGGAAAGCTCCTACGAGCAGTACTTC. Protein: CASSVLGESSYEQYF.

The chain combines TRBV4-3 with TRBJ2-7; D remains unclear. Germline assignment: CDR1 LGHNA and CDR2 YSLEER. The length of the CDR3 is 15 residues. Between the trimmed V and J ends, which lost 0 bases and 5 bases, there was a span of 14 bases. CDR3 sequence (DNA): TGCGCCAGCAGCCAAGATCTTCCAGGCTGGGACGAGCAGTACTTC. It codes for CASSQDLPGWDEQYF.

This chain joins TRBV4-3 and TRBJ1-1; no reliable D call. CDR1 is LGHNA, CDR2 YSLEER, per germline. Trimming removed 0 bases from V and 2 bases from J, with 10 bases in between. The CDR3 sequence is 15 residues long. In DNA, the CDR3 is TGCGCCAGCAGCCAAGAAGGTACACGCAACACTGAAGCTTTCTTT. Its translation is CASSQEGTRNTEAFF.

The count of this clone is one. The V gene is TRBV29-1, the J gene TRBJ2-5; 9 bases agree with TRBD1. Trimming at V came to 5 bases and at J to 5 bases, leaving 3 bases not matched to a gene. This CDR3 has 12 residues. The V gene's germline CDR1 is SQVTM and CDR2 ANQGSEA. CDR3 in DNA: TGCAGCGTTCCGGGACAGGGCGAGACCCAGTACTTC. It specifies CSVPGQGETQYF.

This chain uses TRBV30 with TRBJ2-1, with 9 bases matching TRBD1. V lost 4 bases to trimming and J lost 7 bases; unmatched junction nucleotides: 23. From germline, CDR1 is GTSNPN and CDR2 SVGIG (reference sequence). The CDR3 is 19 amino acids. The chain's CDR3 is CAWTRIRRDREFRFNEQFF. As DNA, the CDR3 is TGTGCCTGGACGCGGATCCGCCGGGACAGGGAATTCAGGTTTAATGAGCAGTTCTTC.

The chain recombines TRBV6-5 with TRBJ1-2, with D unresolved. The germline gives CDR1 MNHEY, CDR2 SVGAGI. CDR3 length equals 13 residues. Trimming pared 0 bases from V and 8 bases from J, leaving 10 bases between. The CDR3 bases are TGTGCCAGCAGTTACTCCGGCAGCCGGGGCTACACCTTC. It codes for CASSYSGSRGYTF.

This clone occurred a few times. Other DNA sequences of this sample code for an identical CDR3. This chain connects TRBV7-9 to TRBJ2-7; D not certain. CDR1 is SEHNR, CDR2 FQNEAQ, per germline (reference sequence). V dropped 2 bases and J dropped 7 bases, with 12 bases sitting between them. The CDR3 spans 13 residues. The CDR3 bases are TGTGCCAGCAGCTTAATCGGCGAATGGGAGCAGTACTTC. Translating it yields CASSLIGEWEQYF.

The chain has TRBV2 and TRBJ2-7, with D possibly TRBD1 on 6 matching bases. The germline V gene has CDR1 SNHLY and CDR2 FYNNEI. CDR3 length: 11 amino acids. Trimming removed 8 bases at V and 12 bases at J, with 17 bases between. The CDR3 bases are TGTGCCAGCCGTACAGGGACCCACATGTACTTC. Protein: CASRTGTHMYF.

The chain couples TRBV21-1 to TRBJ1-2. TRBV21-1 is shown as a pseudogene. CDR3 length equals 16 residues. CDR3 nucleotides: TGTGCCAGCAGCCCCCGCAAGTTGAGGGCACGGTATGGCTACACCTTC. The encoded protein is CASSPRKLRARYGYTF.

This clone was recorded once. The J gene is TRBJ1-3, the V gene TRBV9; 8 nucleotides line up with TRBD1. J gave up 4 bases and V 7 bases, and 13 bases lay outside the gene matches. CDR3 size: 16 residues. The germline V gene has CDR1 SGDLS and CDR2 YYNGEE. The CDR3 sequence: CASGETGADRGNTIYF. In DNA, the CDR3 is TGTGCCAGCGGCGAGACAGGGGCAGATCGCGGAAACACCATATATTTT.

The V and J genes are TRBV4-3 and TRBJ2-2; D possibly corresponds to TRBD2 (6 bases). The V end was cut by 0 bases, the J end by 5 bases, with 16 bases between. Germline loops: CDR1 LGHNA, CDR2 YSLEER. This CDR3 is 17 amino acids long. The CDR3 sequence: CASSQDLGGARTGELFF. The CDR3 region has the DNA TGCGCCAGCAGCCAAGATCTAGGAGGGGCCAGAACCGGGGAGCTGTTTTTT.

This sequence joins TRBV11-1 and TRBJ2-5; D is uncertain. The germline CDR1 and CDR2 sequences are SGHAT and FQDESV (reference sequence). This CDR3 spans 12 amino acids. Trimming shortened V by 1 base and J by 5 bases, and 5 bases separated the two germline ends. The CDR3 DNA reads as TGTGCCAGCAGCTTAGAAGGGGAGACCCAGTACTTC. Its protein product is CASSLEGETQYF.

The V gene is TRBV18, the J gene TRBJ2-1, with a weak D call TRBD2 (6 bases). CDR1 is KGHSH, CDR2 LQKENI, per germline. The CDR3 is 18 amino acids. V gave up 6 bases and J gave up 6 bases, with 27 bases separating them. This CDR3 reads CASSSRGGELDLGNEQFF. In nucleotides, the CDR3 is TGTGCCAGCTCCTCACGAGGAGGGGAGTTAGATCTAGGCAATGAGCAGTTCTTC. The full variable domain, in which reference TRBV18 and TRBJ2-1 provide the parts outside the CDR3, is NAGVMQNPRHLVRRRGQEARLRCSPMKGHSHVYWYRQLPEEGLKFMVYLQKENIIDESGMPKERFSAEFPKEGPSILRIQQVVRGDSAAYFCASSSRGGELDLGNEQFFGPGTRLTVL.

The chain has TRBV5-6 and TRBJ1-1; no reliable D call. Germline V gene lookup returns CDR1 SGHDT and CDR2 YYEEEE. This CDR3 contains 15 residues. V lost 0 bases to trimming and J lost 1 base, with 10 bases between them. CDR3 coding DNA: TGTGCCAGCAGCTTGGTGTGGCCCCCGAACACTGAAGCTTTCTTT. Translated: CASSLVWPPNTEAFF.

The CDR3 reads CASSQDYGGKLFF. DNA of the CDR3: TGCGCCAGCAGCCAAGATTACGGGGGAAAACTGTTTTTT. The chain carries TRBV4-1 and TRBJ1-4; TRBD1 is a possible D gene (5 bases). The CDR3 has 13 amino acids. CDR1 is MGHRA and CDR2 is YSYEKL in the germline V gene. V dropped 0 bases and J dropped 10 bases, with 9 bases sitting between them.

The CDR3: CASSLTVNEKLFF. The CDR3 DNA follows: TGTGCCAGCAGTTTGACAGTGAATGAAAAACTGTTTTTT. The V call is TRBV28, the J call TRBJ1-4, with D possibly TRBD1 on 5 matching bases. V was shortened by 3 bases and J by 5 bases, with 7 bases between the two germline ends. The CDR3 has 13 residues. Per germline, CDR1 MDHEN and CDR2 SYDVKM.

CDR3 residues: CASTLGGAGGYTF. For the CDR3, the DNA is TGTGCCAGCACCCTAGGGGGGGCAGGGGGCTACACCTTC. The rearrangement uses TRBV28 and TRBJ1-2; TRBD1 might be the D (6 bases). The CDR3 spans 13 residues. Trimming pared 7 bases from V and 8 bases from J, leaving 17 bases between. Germline assignment: CDR1 MDHEN and CDR2 SYDVKM.

This clone was counted once. This chain uses TRBV14 with TRBJ2-7; 7 bases align to TRBD1. CDR1 SGHDN and CDR2 FVKESK come from the germline V gene. V lost 0 bases to trimming and J lost 5 bases; unmatched junction nucleotides: 1. This CDR3 is 13 amino acids long. CDR3 protein: CASSQDQGDEQYF. The DNA for the CDR3 is TGTGCCAGCAGCCAAGATCAGGGGGACGAGCAGTACTTC.

The rearrangement joins TRBV6-5 to TRBJ1-2, with 7 bases that match TRBD1. The V segment lost 2 bases and the J segment 6 bases; nucleotides outside the gene matches: 6. The CDR3 has 14 amino acids. Germline CDR1 and CDR2: MNHEY and SVGAGI. The CDR3 DNA is TGTGCCAGCAGTTACGTACAGGGGCAGAATGGCTACACCTTC. This encodes CASSYVQGQNGYTF.

The chain joins TRBV2 to TRBJ2-7; the D gene could be TRBD1 or TRBD2 (5 bases each). V lost 1 base and J lost 2, with 12 bases in between. The V gene's germline CDR1 is SNHLY and CDR2 FYNNEI. The CDR3 contains 15 residues. The CDR3 DNA reads as TGTGCCAGCAGTGAAGTTCCGGGACCGGCCTACGAGCAGTACTTC. Translation: CASSEVPGPAYEQYF.

V is TRBV28 and J is TRBJ1-1; D ambiguous. The CDR3 has 12 amino acids. Germline-derived CDR1 and CDR2 are MDHEN and SYDVKM. Trimming stripped 5 bases from V and 0 bases from J, with 4 bases between. The CDR3 reads CASSDLNTEAFF. CDR3 coding DNA: TGTGCCAGCAGTGATCTGAACACTGAAGCTTTCTTT.

This clone was picked up one time. The chain couples TRBV4-3 to TRBJ2-7; D gene unclear. Germline V gene data show CDR1 as LGHNA and CDR2 as YSLEER. Trimming stripped 2 bases from V and 6 bases from J, with 5 bases between. This CDR3 spans 11 amino acids. The CDR3 DNA reads as TGCGCCAGCAGCCAAACGGGCGAGCAGTACTTC. It yields the protein CASSQTGEQYF.

The rearrangement joins TRBV12-1 to TRBJ2-2; TRBD1 is taken as the D call from the table, unchecked against the DNA. TRBV12-1 is annotated as a pseudogene. The CDR3 has 16 residues. In nucleotides, the CDR3 is TGTGCCAGCAGCCCGCGGTCGACAGGGAACACCGGGGAGCTGTTTTTT. Its translation: CASSPRSTGNTGELFF.

In its sample, this clone was seen a few times. The chain carries TRBV7-9 and TRBJ1-2; D perhaps matches TRBD1 (5 bases). Trimming cost V 4 bases and J 7 bases, with 16 bases left between them. The CDR3 is 14 amino acids. Germline V gives CDR1 SEHNR, CDR2 FQNEAQ (reference sequence). The CDR3 nucleotides read TGTGCCAGCAGCTCCCCGGGGGGGACTGGTGGCTACACCTTC. This gives the protein CASSSPGGTGGYTF.